These 21 T cell receptor beta chains were all obtained from the same sample, sequenced in a study of OX40 agonist ivuxolimab in advanced cancers. Assay used: immunoSEQ multiplex PCR; TCRdb lists only in-frame clones, some missing. Of approximately 57,000 clones listed, approximately 86% are singletons. Specimen: CD4+ or CD8+ T cells sorted from blood, collected in a trial of the OX40 agonist ivuxolimab. Receptor source: an adult with an advanced solid tumor such as melanoma, head and neck, liver or kidney cancer.

The V and J genes are TRBV6-5 and TRBJ1-1; D possibly corresponds to TRBD1 (6 bases). This CDR3 region has 13 residues. The ends were cut back, 2 bases at V and 4 bases at J, with 8 bases in the middle. Germline CDR1 MNHEY, CDR2 SVGAGI. Here the CDR3 DNA reads TGTGCCAGCAGTTACGAGGGGGGCACTGAAGCTTTCTTT. Protein sequence: CASSYEGGTEAFF.

The V and J genes are TRBV6-6 and TRBJ1-5; TRBD1 aligns across 9 bases. The V gene end was trimmed by 7 bases and the J gene end by 4 bases; junction bases not matched to a gene: 8. The length of the CDR3 is 15 residues. From germline, CDR1 is MNHNY and CDR2 SVGAGI (reference sequence). Here the CDR3 reads CASTGKDRGNQPQHF. The CDR3 DNA is TGTGCCAGCACGGGAAAGGACAGGGGAAATCAGCCCCAGCATTTT.

The chain carries TRBV5-1 and TRBJ2-2; the D gene is possibly TRBD1 (5 bases). V was clipped by 1 base and J by 0 bases, with 10 bases between them. CDR3 length: 16 amino acids. The germline gives CDR1 SGHRS, CDR2 YFSETQ. Written as DNA, the CDR3 is TGCGCCAGCAGCTTGATAGCAGGGCCGAACACCGGGGAGCTGTTTTTT. This codes for CASSLIAGPNTGELFF.

The V and J genes are TRBV19 and TRBJ1-5; D unresolved. From germline, CDR1 is LNHDA and CDR2 SQIVND (reference sequence). The CDR3 runs to 13 residues. Trimming took off 2 bases at V and 7 bases at J, with 9 bases between the two ends. CDR3 amino acids: CASSIRLSQPQHF. The CDR3 DNA reads TGTGCCAGTAGTATAAGGTTGTCGCAGCCCCAGCATTTT.

For the CDR3, the DNA is TGTGCCAGCAGTACCCCGTGGGAGCAGTACTTC. Translated: CASSTPWEQYF. The rearrangement joins TRBV25-1 to TRBJ2-7; unclear D gene. The CDR3 runs to 11 residues. Looked up from germline, CDR1 is MGHDK and CDR2 is SYGVNS. V was shortened by 5 bases and J by 7 bases, with 9 bases between the two germline ends.

The chain recombines TRBV7-8 with TRBJ2-7; D ambiguous. This CDR3 has 14 amino acids. The germline V gene has CDR1 SGHVS and CDR2 FQNEAQ. V was clipped by 5 bases and J by 5 bases, with 16 bases between them. This CDR3 is CASSPSRFLDEQYF. The CDR3 nucleotides read TGTGCCAGCAGCCCCTCGCGCTTCCTCGACGAGCAGTACTTC.

This chain connects TRBV28 to TRBJ1-1, with 7 bases identical to TRBD1. Germline V lookup: CDR1 MDHEN, CDR2 SYDVKM. The CDR3 spans 14 residues. V shed 2 bases, J shed 3 bases, and the junction held 3 bases outside the gene matches. The CDR3 DNA sequence: TGTGCCAGCAGTTTACCAGGGGGGGACACTGAAGCTTTCTTT. The encoded protein is CASSLPGGDTEAFF.

CDR3 in DNA: TGTGCCAGCAGCTTGGAGGGAGGGATCCATGGCTACACCTTC. The encoded protein is CASSLEGGIHGYTF. The chain employs TRBV5-4 and TRBJ1-2; D is unresolved. This CDR3 spans 14 amino acids. CDR1 is SGHNT and CDR2 is YYREEE in the germline V gene (reference sequence). Trimming shortened V by 0 bases and J by 6 bases, and 12 bases separated the two germline ends.

This chain links TRBV15 with TRBJ2-7, with D hard to call. V was trimmed by 0 bases and J by 0 bases, leaving 18 bases between them. This CDR3 has 18 residues. The germline V gene encodes CDR1 LNHNV and CDR2 YYDKDF (reference sequence). CDR3 DNA sequence: TGTGCCACCAGCAGAGATTACCAAGAGACCCCAAGCTCCTACGAGCAGTACTTC. Amino acid sequence: CATSRDYQETPSSYEQYF.

The CDR3 reads CASSLEGQGPIEQYF. In nucleotides, the CDR3 is TGTGCCAGCAGCTTAGAGGGACAGGGTCCGATCGAGCAGTACTTC. The chain links TRBV11-2 to TRBJ2-7, with 9 bases lining up with TRBD1. Germline values: CDR1 SGHAT, CDR2 FQNNGV. The CDR3 is 15 amino acids. V was pared by 0 bases and J by 6 bases, with 6 bases of the junction left unmatched. Variable domain in full (rest from reference TRBV11-2 and TRBJ2-7): EAGVAQSPRYKIIEKRQSVAFWCNPISGHATLYWYQQILGQGPKLLIQFQNNGVVDDSQLPKDRFSAERLKGVDSTLKIQPAKLEDSAVYLCASSLEGQGPIEQYFGPGTRLTVT.

This CDR3 reads CASSLSGAWTEAFF. The CDR3 nucleotides read TGTGCCAGCAGTTTATCCGGGGCGTGGACTGAAGCTTTCTTT. The chain joins TRBV28 to TRBJ1-1; a possible D gene is TRBD1 (5 bases). The CDR3 covers 14 residues. Germline assignment: CDR1 MDHEN and CDR2 SYDVKM. The V gene lost 1 base and the J gene lost 5 bases, with 11 bases spanning the gap.

This clone was seen many times. This sequence joins TRBV18 and TRBJ1-5, with 7 bases identical to TRBD1. The V gene's germline CDR1 is KGHSH and CDR2 LQKENI. The CDR3 loop spans 16 amino acids. J gave up 1 base and V 4 bases, and 7 bases lay outside the gene matches. CDR3 in DNA: TGTGCCAGCTCACGATCGTCAGGGGGGAGCAATCAGCCCCAGCATTTT. The encoded protein is CASSRSSGGSNQPQHF.

This sequence joins TRBV7-2 and TRBJ2-6, with D unresolved. The CDR3 totals 16 residues. Trimming stripped 4 bases from V and 4 bases from J, with 14 bases between. Germline CDR1 SGHTA, CDR2 FQGNSA. The CDR3 nucleotides are TGTGCCAGCAGCTGGTATCCGGGCTCCGGGGCCAACGTCCTGACTTTC. Residues: CASSWYPGSGANVLTF.

This clone was detected a few times. The gene calls are TRBV6-5 and TRBJ1-2, with D maybe TRBD1 (5 bases). V gave up 5 bases and J gave up 2 bases, with 12 bases separating them. CDR1 is MNHEY and CDR2 is SVGAGI in the germline V gene. The CDR3 is 14 amino acids. The CDR3 region has the DNA TGTGCCAGCAGTGCCCGGGACGGGAACTATGGCTACACCTTC. Translated: CASSARDGNYGYTF.

J is TRBJ1-5 and V is TRBV6-6; D unresolved. V was clipped by 5 bases and J by 6 bases, with 17 bases between them. This CDR3 is 15 amino acids long. From germline, CDR1 is MNHNY and CDR2 SVGAGI (reference sequence). CDR3 protein: CASSAAGVYLQPQHF. CDR3 nucleotide sequence: TGTGCCAGCAGTGCGGCCGGGGTTTATCTTCAGCCCCAGCATTTT.

The chain links TRBV5-1 to TRBJ2-2; D gene unclear. Germline V gene lookup returns CDR1 SGHRS and CDR2 YFSETQ. This CDR3 spans 16 amino acids. V was cut by 0 bases and J by 0 bases, with 9 bases left in between. The CDR3 sequence is CASSLVGDANTGELFF. In nucleotides, the CDR3 is TGCGCCAGCAGCTTGGTAGGTGACGCGAACACCGGGGAGCTGTTTTTT.

The chain carries TRBV2 and TRBJ1-1; 9 bases match TRBD1. The CDR3 has 15 residues. Germline CDR1 reads SNHLY; CDR2 reads FYNNEI. V gave up 3 bases and J gave up 5 bases; unmatched junction bases: 7. The DNA for the CDR3 is TGTGCCAGCAGTGAGGGACAGGGTAGAGGTACTGAAGCTTTCTTT. This gives the protein CASSEGQGRGTEAFF.

The V call is TRBV2, the J call TRBJ2-4; D call uncertain. CDR3 length equals 14 residues. Germline V gives CDR1 SNHLY, CDR2 FYNNEI. Trimming took off 4 bases at V and 4 bases at J, with 11 bases between the two ends. In DNA, the CDR3 is TGTGCCAGCAGTGTGTCGCAGTTAAAAAACATTCAGTACTTC. It yields the protein CASSVSQLKNIQYF.

J is TRBJ1-1 and V is TRBV30; TRBD1 matches at 7 bases. The CDR3 covers 12 residues. Germline V gene lookup returns CDR1 GTSNPN and CDR2 SVGIG (reference sequence). The V gene end was trimmed by 0 bases and the J gene end by 10 bases; junction bases not matched to a gene: 5. The CDR3: CAWSVQGTAAFF. CDR3 sequence (DNA): TGTGCCTGGAGTGTACAGGGGACAGCAGCTTTCTTT.

The chain has TRBV19 and TRBJ1-2; tentatively, D is TRBD1 (5 bases). Trimming took 5 bases from V and 2 from J, leaving 12 bases between them. The CDR3 loop spans 14 amino acids. CDR1 and CDR2 from the germline V gene are LNHDA and SQIVND (reference sequence). Written as DNA, the CDR3 is TGTGCCAGTAGTTCGACGGGGCGGAACTATGGCTACACCTTC. Amino acids: CASSSTGRNYGYTF.

This clone appeared once. The CDR3 loop is CASSRGQFSYEQYF. DNA of the CDR3: TGTGCCAGCAGCCGGGGACAGTTCTCCTACGAGCAGTACTTC. The chain is built from TRBV11-3 and TRBJ2-7; 7 bases are shared with TRBD1. Germline CDR1 and CDR2: SGHNT and YENEEA. V was pared by 5 bases and J by 0 bases, with 4 bases of the junction left unmatched. CDR3 length: 14 residues.